This is a list of T cell receptor beta chains from one sample in a study of esophageal squamous cell carcinoma under preoperative chemotherapy. TCRdb re-called the PCR reads with MiXCR, one entry per CDR3 protein. This repertoire shows 32,000 or so distinct CDR3 sequences, 40% to 65% found once; its top ten account for roughly 24%. Sampling was carried out from a patient given preoperative chemotherapy. The receptors were gathered from a human donor with esophageal squamous cell carcinoma. The donor label of this sample is uncertain. Each CDR3 is given with its conserved first and last residue. The order of the fields is CDR3 length, D gene, clone size, V gene, J gene, CDR3 protein, CDR3 DNA. A D gene is named only where the DNA matches it firmly. Expanded clones are given a class, and other clones once, few, many or no size at all.

17	NA	NA	TRBV7-3	TRBJ2-5	CASSVGLGGRGQETQYF	TGTGCCAGCAGCGTGGGGCTGGGGGGGCGTGGCCAAGAGACCCAGTACTTC
12	NA	NA	TRBV5-4	TRBJ1-6	CASSAYNSPLHF	TGTGCCAGCAGCGCCTATAATTCACCCCTCCACTTT
12	NA	once	TRBV7-2	TRBJ2-4	CAGRRDTDIQYF	TGTGCGGGGCGGCGAGACACAGACATTCAGTATTTC
15	NA	NA	TRBV7-8	TRBJ1-1	CASSLVGGEGTEAFF	TGTGCCAGCAGCTTAGTTGGGGGGGAGGGCACTGAAGCTTTCTTT
12	NA	NA	TRBV5-6	TRBJ1-6	CASSWGNSPLHF	TGTGCCAGCAGCTGGGGGAATTCACCCCTCCACTTT
13	TRBD2	NA	TRBV10-3	TRBJ2-3	CAGSSGSTDTQYF	TGTGCCGGATCTAGCGGGAGCACAGATACGCAGTATTTT
16	NA	NA	TRBV7-8	TRBJ2-3	CACSNLGGGPGDTQYF	TGTGCGTGCAGCAACCTAGGGGGGGGACCCGGAGATACGCAGTATTTT
15	NA	NA	TRBV10-3	TRBJ2-7	CGGGPGGSPTDTQYF	TGTGGCGGGGGCCCCGGGGGTAGCCCTACAGATACGCAGTACTTC
16	NA	many	TRBV10-2	TRBJ2-1	CASSGGTNPSYNEQFF	TGCGCCAGCAGTGGGGGGACAAACCCCTCCTACAATGAGCAGTTCTTC
15	NA	medium-sized	TRBV7-2	TRBJ2-5	CASSAQGGSQETQYF	TGTGCCAGCAGCGCCCAGGGGGGGTCACAAGAGACCCAGTACTTC
15	TRBD2	NA	TRBV7-2	TRBJ2-7	CASSLVLAGSREQYF	TGTGCCAGCAGCTTAGTTCTAGCGGGGTCCCGCGAGCAGTACTTC
15	TRBD1	NA	TRBV7-8	TRBJ1-1	CASSFRPGGNTEAFF	TGTGCCAGCAGCTTTCGGCCAGGGGGTAACACTGAAGCTTTCTTT
14	NA	NA	TRBV11-3	TRBJ2-5	CASSLRGHQETQYF	TGTGCCAGCAGCTTACGGGGTCACCAAGAGACCCAGTACTTC
17	NA	few	TRBV7-2	TRBJ2-1	CASSLGGGEDRYNEQFF	TGTGCCAGCAGCTTAGGTGGGGGGGAGGACAGATACAATGAGCAGTTCTTC
13	NA	medium-sized	TRBV12-3/TRBV12-4	TRBJ2-3	CASRITQGDTQYF	TGTGCCAGCAGGATAACCCAAGGAGATACGCAGTATTTT
13	NA	once	TRBV12-3/TRBV12-4	TRBJ2-3	CASGLGGMDTQYF	TGCGCCAGCGGCTTGGGAGGCATGGATACGCAGTATTTT